The 18 T cell receptor beta chains presented below share a single source sample, sequenced in a study of tumor-infiltrating lymphocytes in oesophageal squamous cell carcinoma. TCRdb called the PCR reads again in MiXCR, with one record for every CDR3 protein. The profile shows about 15,000 distinct CDR3 sequences, approximately 51% of them singletons. The sample was blood. The source of these receptors is a male donor with esophageal squamous cell carcinoma.

This rearrangement joins TRBV11-2 to TRBJ2-2; D is undetermined. The CDR3 runs 15 residues. Trimming took 1 base from V and 1 from J, leaving 7 bases between them. Germline CDR1 is SGHAT and CDR2 is FQNNGV. The DNA of the CDR3 is TGTGCCAGCAGCTTAGGGGCGTGGAACACCGGGGAGCTGTTTTTT. This encodes CASSLGAWNTGELFF.

This sequence joins TRBV6-2 or TRBV6-3 and TRBJ2-1; 8 nucleotides agree with TRBD2. The CDR3 is 14 amino acids. Germline V gene sequence: CDR1 MNHEY, CDR2 SVGEGT. The ends lost 7 bases at V and 6 bases at J; junction bases unmatched: 8. CDR3 sequence reads: CASTSSGSGNEQFF. The CDR3 coding sequence is TGTGCCAGCACCTCGAGCGGGAGTGGCAATGAGCAGTTCTTC.

This clonotype has more than one count but fewer than ten. The chain links TRBV20-1 to TRBJ2-3; TRBD2 agrees at 7 bases. This CDR3 is 14 amino acids long. CDR1 is DFQATT, CDR2 SNEGSKA, per germline (reference sequence). The trim removed 5 bases at V and 1 base at J, leaving 6 bases unmatched. The CDR3 nucleotides read TGCAGTGCTGAGACGAGCGGGGGCACAGATACGCAGTATTTT. Encoded protein: CSAETSGGTDTQYF.

This clonotype was detected ten times or more. A much more abundant neighbour one base away suggests this may be a read error. The V call is TRBV10-3, the J call TRBJ2-5, with 7 bases identical to TRBD2. V lost 6 bases and J lost 11; bases outside the gene matches: 18. From germline, CDR1 is ENHRY and CDR2 SYGVKD. CDR3 length: 15 residues. The CDR3, as DNA: TGTGCCATCAGACCAACTAGCGAGGGTCACAATGAGCAGTACTTC. Protein: CAIRPTSEGHNEQYF.

The chain has TRBV7-2 and TRBJ2-3; D may be TRBD2 (7 bases). The assigned J gene may be wrong: the sequence end matches TRBJ2-1 better. The CDR3 covers 15 residues. CDR1 SGHTA and CDR2 FQGNSA come from the germline V gene. In DNA, the CDR3 is TGTGCCAGCAGTCTCACGGGAGGCCACAGGGATGAGCAGTTCTTC. It translates to CASSLTGGHRDEQFF.

This clonotype was observed a handful of times. With a much larger clone just one base away, this may be a read error. This chain connects TRBV2 to TRBJ2-1; D is undetermined. Germline assignment: CDR1 SNHLY and CDR2 FYNNEI. The CDR3 covers 13 residues. Deletions cut 2 bases from V and 10 bases from J, with 12 bases between. In DNA, the CDR3 is TGTGCCAGCAGTGAACCTGGATCGTACGAGCAGTTCTTC. Translating it yields CASSEPGSYEQFF.

This chain links TRBV7-4 with TRBJ2-1; unclear D gene. CDR3 length: 16 residues. The germline V gene has CDR1 SGHVT and CDR2 SQSDAQ. The ends were cut back, 5 bases at V and 0 bases at J, with 14 bases in the middle. For the CDR3, the DNA is TGTGCCAGCAGCCCCTTCCCACTGTGCTCCTACAATGAGCAGTTCTTC. Its protein is CASSPFPLCSYNEQFF.

The chain joins TRBV7-3 to TRBJ2-3, with 9 bases fitting TRBD2. Germline V gives CDR1 SGHTA, CDR2 FQGTGA. V lost 4 bases, J lost 1 base, and 6 bases stayed unmatched. The CDR3 runs to 16 residues. Here the CDR3 reads CASSSKREARTDTQYF. CDR3 in DNA: TGTGCCAGCAGCTCTAAGCGGGAGGCCCGCACAGATACGCAGTATTTT.

Ten or more counts support this clonotype. The genes are TRBV11-2 and TRBJ1-2; D is unresolved. Per the germline V gene, CDR1 is SGHAT and CDR2 is FQNNGV. With 1 base removed from V and 3 bases from J, the gap between germline ends came to 6 bases. The CDR3 runs 13 residues. The CDR3 is CASSLVQYYGYTF. CDR3 bases: TGTGCCAGCAGCTTAGTTCAGTACTATGGCTACACCTTC.

The chain couples TRBV20-1 to TRBJ2-3, with TRBD2 matching over 15 bases. The germline V gene has CDR1 DFQATT and CDR2 SNEGSKA (reference sequence). Trimming removed 0 bases from V and 5 bases from J; junction bases left unmatched: 3. The length of the CDR3 is 16 residues. The CDR3: CSARDPGLAGGDTQYF. Written as DNA, the CDR3 is TGCAGTGCTAGAGATCCGGGACTAGCGGGAGGAGATACGCAGTATTTT.

The V and J genes are TRBV7-6 and TRBJ2-6; D ambiguous. Germline V gene sequence: CDR1 SGHVS, CDR2 FNYEAQ. This CDR3 is built from 10 residues. V was shortened by 4 bases and J by 18 bases, with 10 bases between the two germline ends. DNA of the CDR3: TGTGCCAGCAGCTCCTTCCGGCGGACTTTC. Residues: CASSSFRRTF. The full variable domain, in which reference TRBV7-6 and TRBJ2-6 provide the parts outside the CDR3, is GAGVSQSPRYKVTKRGQDVALRCDPISGHVSLYWYRQALGQGPEFLTYFNYEAQQDKSGLPNDRFSAERPEGSISTLTIQRTEQRDSAMYRCASSSFRRTFGAGSRLTVL.

By sample fraction, this clonotype is medium-sized. This clone may be a read error of a much larger clone one base away. The chain links TRBV7-2 to TRBJ2-1; D tentatively fits TRBD1 or TRBD2 (5 bases each). TRBJ2-7 explains the end of the DNA better; the J call may be wrong. The CDR3 extends over 16 amino acids. Per germline, CDR1 SGHTA and CDR2 FQGNSA. CDR3 in DNA: TGTGCCAGCAGCTTAGGAGGGGTAGTGGCCTACAATGAGCAGTACTTC. This sequence encodes CASSLGGVVAYNEQYF.

This clonotype is deemed medium-sized. The chain has TRBV28 and TRBJ2-6; 8 bases line up with TRBD1. With 4 bases clipped from V and 2 bases from J, the junction kept 13 bases outside the gene matches. From germline, CDR1 is MDHEN and CDR2 SYDVKM. The CDR3 sequence is 19 residues long. The CDR3 spells CASSSRTGWKGAGANVLTF. CDR3 sequence (DNA): TGTGCCAGCAGTTCACGGACAGGGTGGAAAGGAGCTGGGGCCAACGTCCTGACTTTC.

In regard to this clonotype: This may be a read error: a much more frequent sequence differs by one nucleotide. The V and J genes are TRBV7-6 and TRBJ2-7; 7 bases line up with TRBD1. V shed 5 bases and J 7 bases; nucleotides not matched to a gene: 8. The CDR3 length is 13 residues. Germline CDR1 is SGHVS and CDR2 is FNYEAQ. In nucleotides, the CDR3 is TGTGCCAGCAGCCAGGGGGACCTCAATGAGCAGTACTTC. Translating gives CASSQGDLNEQYF.

The genes are TRBV7-2 and TRBJ2-3; 12 positions match TRBD2. With V trimmed by 3 bases and J by 13 bases, 14 bases remained unmatched. The CDR3 loop spans 16 amino acids. Germline V gene lookup returns CDR1 SGHTA and CDR2 FQGNSA. This chain's CDR3 is CASSFYLAGGGPREYF. CDR3 in DNA: TGTGCCAGCAGCTTTTATCTAGCGGGAGGGGGCCCTCGGGAGTATTTT.

V and J are TRBV19 and TRBJ1-1, with D hard to call. The germline gives CDR1 LNHDA, CDR2 SQIVND (reference sequence). V gave up 1 base and J gave up 10 bases, with 10 bases separating them. CDR3 length: 12 amino acids. This CDR3 reads CASSIGVGRAFF. CDR3 coding DNA: TGTGCCAGTAGTATAGGGGTGGGAAGAGCTTTCTTT.

The V call is TRBV6-1, the J call TRBJ2-3; TRBD2 agrees at 13 bases. V dropped 7 bases and J dropped 2; count of bases not matched to a gene: 3. CDR1 and CDR2 (germline): MNHNS, SASEGT. CDR3 length equals 15 residues. The CDR3 region has the DNA TGTGCCAGCACAGGACTAGCGGGGGACACAGATACGCAGTATTTT. This gives the protein CASTGLAGDTDTQYF.

The rearrangement links TRBV10-3 to TRBJ2-3, with D tentatively TRBD1 (6 bases). The V gene's germline CDR1 is ENHRY and CDR2 SYGVKD. The CDR3 has 15 amino acids. Trimming took off 0 bases at V and 0 bases at J, with 7 bases between the two ends. The CDR3 protein is CAISESGASTDTQYF. The CDR3 DNA follows: TGTGCCATCAGTGAGTCGGGGGCTAGCACAGATACGCAGTATTTT.